Described below is a single TCR beta chain sequence and its context. This CDR3 has 16 amino acids. Trimming cost V 1 base and J 6 bases; bases outside gene matches: 9. Looked up from germline, CDR1 is SGHRS and CDR2 is YFSETQ. Per the original data handling: Amplifying reference gene primers gave estimates of nucleated cell counts. Method: immunoSEQ multiplex PCR; TCRdb's copy keeps in-frame clones and lacks some. The V and J calls and clone size were taken over from that table, and D and trimming were inferred from the DNA. The sample includes around 130,000 clones, about 80% seen only once; the top ten take more than 2%. These data are taken from a study of blood T cell repertoires in COVID-19. Study summary: Material from acute and convalescent COVID-19 was sourced from the United States, Italy and Spain. T cells, B-cell-depleted T cells, or PBMCs supplied cDNA or gDNA.

The clonotype originates from a man between 40 and 49 years old with acute COVID-19. J is TRBJ2-2 and V is TRBV5-1; TRBD2 agrees at 7 bases. Sequenced material: PBMCs or T cells enriched from blood (not recorded which). The CDR3 coding sequence is TGCGCCAGCAGCTTGCTGGGGGGGATAGTTTCCGGGGAGCTGTTTTTT. This gives the protein CASSLLGGIVSGELFF. Using reference TRBV5-1 and TRBJ2-2 for the parts outside the CDR3, the full variable domain is KAGVTQTPRYLIKTRGQQVTLSCSPISGHRSVSWYQQTPGQGLQFLFEYFSETQRNKGNFPGRFSGRQFSNSRSEMNVSTLELGDSALYLCASSLLGGIVSGELFFGEGSRLTVL.